This T cell receptor (beta chain) came from a study of blood T cell repertoires in COVID-19. At the level of the study: Sites across the United States, Italy and Spain contributed samples from acute and convalescent COVID-19. The analysed material was cDNA or gDNA that came from T cells, B-cell-depleted T cells, or PBMCs.

There are 12 residues in the CDR3. Germline lookup yields CDR1 MNHEY and CDR2 SVGAGI. Trimming removed 6 bases at V and 5 bases at J, with 8 bases between. Authors' data handling: Cell counts per sample came from amplifying reference gene primers. The data were produced by immunoSEQ multiplex PCR, yet TCRdb's version contains in-frame clones alone and is incomplete. Clone size and V and J calls were adopted from that table, with D and trimming inferred from the DNA. The sample yields about 140,000 clones, 84% seen once. The sample taken for sequencing was peripheral blood. The clonotype was recovered from a human donor in a cohort sampled during active COVID-19. The V call is TRBV6-5, the J call TRBJ1-5; D remains ambiguous. CDR3 DNA: TGTGCCAGCAGCCTAGGAGATCAGCCCCAGCATTTT. Protein product: CASSLGDQPQHF.